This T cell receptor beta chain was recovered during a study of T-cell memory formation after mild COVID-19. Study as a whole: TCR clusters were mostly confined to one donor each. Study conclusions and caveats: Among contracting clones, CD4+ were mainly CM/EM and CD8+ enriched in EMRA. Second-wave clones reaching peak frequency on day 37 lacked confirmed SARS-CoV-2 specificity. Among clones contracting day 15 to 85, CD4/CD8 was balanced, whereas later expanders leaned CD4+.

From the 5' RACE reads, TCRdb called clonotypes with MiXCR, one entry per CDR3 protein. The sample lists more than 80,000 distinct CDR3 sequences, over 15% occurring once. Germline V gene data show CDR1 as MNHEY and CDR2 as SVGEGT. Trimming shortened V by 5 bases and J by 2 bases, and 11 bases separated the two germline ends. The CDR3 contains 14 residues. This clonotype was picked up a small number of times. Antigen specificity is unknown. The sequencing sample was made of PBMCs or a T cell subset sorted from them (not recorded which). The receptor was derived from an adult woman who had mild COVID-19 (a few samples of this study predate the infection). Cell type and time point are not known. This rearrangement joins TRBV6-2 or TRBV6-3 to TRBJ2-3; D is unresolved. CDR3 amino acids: CASSPPDLTDTQYF. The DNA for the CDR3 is TGTGCCAGCAGTCCCCCGGACCTCACAGATACGCAGTATTTT.